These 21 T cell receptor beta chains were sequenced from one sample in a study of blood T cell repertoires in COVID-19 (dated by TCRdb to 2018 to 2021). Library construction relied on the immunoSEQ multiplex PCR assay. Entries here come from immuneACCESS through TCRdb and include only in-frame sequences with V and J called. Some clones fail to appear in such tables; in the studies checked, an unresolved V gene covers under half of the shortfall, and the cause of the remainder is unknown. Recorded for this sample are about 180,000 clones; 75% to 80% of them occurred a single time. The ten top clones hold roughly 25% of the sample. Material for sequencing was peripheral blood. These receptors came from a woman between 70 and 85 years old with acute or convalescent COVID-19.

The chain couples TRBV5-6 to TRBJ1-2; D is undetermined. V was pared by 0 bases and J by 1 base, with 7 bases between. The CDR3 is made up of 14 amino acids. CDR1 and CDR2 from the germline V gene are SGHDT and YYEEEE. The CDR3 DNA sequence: TGTGCCAGCAGCTTGGGGCCCTTTAACTATGGCTACACCTTC. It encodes CASSLGPFNYGYTF.

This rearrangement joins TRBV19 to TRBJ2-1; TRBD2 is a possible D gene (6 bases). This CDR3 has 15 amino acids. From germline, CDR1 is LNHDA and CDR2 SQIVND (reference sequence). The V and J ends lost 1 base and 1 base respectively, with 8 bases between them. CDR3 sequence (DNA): TGTGCCAGTAGTATAGGTGGGAGGTCCTACAATGAGCAGTTCTTC. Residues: CASSIGGRSYNEQFF.

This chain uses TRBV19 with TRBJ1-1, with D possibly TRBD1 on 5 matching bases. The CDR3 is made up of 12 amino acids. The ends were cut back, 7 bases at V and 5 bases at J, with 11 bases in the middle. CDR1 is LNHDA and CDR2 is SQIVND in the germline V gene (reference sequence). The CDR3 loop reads CASTWGRTEAFF. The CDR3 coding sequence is TGTGCCAGTACGTGGGGCCGGACTGAAGCTTTCTTT.

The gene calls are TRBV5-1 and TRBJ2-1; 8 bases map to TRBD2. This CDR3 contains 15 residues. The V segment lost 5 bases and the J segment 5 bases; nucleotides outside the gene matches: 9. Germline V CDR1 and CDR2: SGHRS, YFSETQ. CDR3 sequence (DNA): TGCGCCAGCAGTCGTGGGAGCGGGAGTAACAATGAGCAGTTCTTC. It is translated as CASSRGSGSNNEQFF.

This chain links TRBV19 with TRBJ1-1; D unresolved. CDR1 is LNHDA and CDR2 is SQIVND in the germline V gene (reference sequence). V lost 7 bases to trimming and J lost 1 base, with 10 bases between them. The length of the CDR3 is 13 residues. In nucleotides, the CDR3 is TGTGCCAGTACCATACGGGGGAACACTGAAGCTTTCTTT. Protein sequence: CASTIRGNTEAFF.

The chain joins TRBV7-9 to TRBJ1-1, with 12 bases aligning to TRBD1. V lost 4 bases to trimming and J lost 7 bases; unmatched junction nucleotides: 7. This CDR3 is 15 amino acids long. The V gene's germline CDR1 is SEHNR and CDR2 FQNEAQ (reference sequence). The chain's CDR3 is CASSSRGTGGLEAFF. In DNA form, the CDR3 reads TGTGCCAGCAGCTCCCGGGGGACAGGGGGCCTTGAAGCTTTCTTT.

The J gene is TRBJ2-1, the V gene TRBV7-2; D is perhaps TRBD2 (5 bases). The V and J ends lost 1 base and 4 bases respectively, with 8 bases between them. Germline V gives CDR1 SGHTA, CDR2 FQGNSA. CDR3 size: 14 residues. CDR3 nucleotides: TGTGCCAGCAGCTTAGGTCGGGAATACAATGAGCAGTTCTTC. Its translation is CASSLGREYNEQFF. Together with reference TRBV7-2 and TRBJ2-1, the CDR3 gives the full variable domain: GAGVSQSPSNKVTEKGKDVELRCDPISGHTALYWYRQSLGQGLEFLIYFQGNSAPDKSGLPSDRFSAERTGGSVSTLTIQRTQQEDSAVYLCASSLGREYNEQFFGPGTRLTVL.

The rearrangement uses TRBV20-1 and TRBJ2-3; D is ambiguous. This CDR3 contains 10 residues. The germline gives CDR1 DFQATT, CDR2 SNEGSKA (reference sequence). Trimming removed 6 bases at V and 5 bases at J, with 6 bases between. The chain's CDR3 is CSARKDTQYF. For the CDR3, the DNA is TGCAGTGCCAGGAAAGATACGCAGTATTTT.

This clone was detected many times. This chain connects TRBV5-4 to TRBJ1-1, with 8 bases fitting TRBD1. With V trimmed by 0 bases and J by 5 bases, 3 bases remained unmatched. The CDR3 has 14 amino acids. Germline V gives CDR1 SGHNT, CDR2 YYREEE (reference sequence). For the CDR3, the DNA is TGTGCCAGCAGCTTGGACAGGGGGTTTACTGAAGCTTTCTTT. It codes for CASSLDRGFTEAFF.

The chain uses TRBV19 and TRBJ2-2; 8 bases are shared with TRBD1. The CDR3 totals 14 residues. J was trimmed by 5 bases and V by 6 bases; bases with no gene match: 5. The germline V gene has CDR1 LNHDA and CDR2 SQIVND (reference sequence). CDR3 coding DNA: TGTGCCAGTAGCCCAGGGGGCTGGACCGGGGAGCTGTTTTTT. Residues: CASSPGGWTGELFF.

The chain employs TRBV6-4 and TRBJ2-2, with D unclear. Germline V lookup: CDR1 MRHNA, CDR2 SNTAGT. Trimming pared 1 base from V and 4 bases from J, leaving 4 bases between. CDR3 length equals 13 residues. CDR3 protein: CASSDLATGELFF. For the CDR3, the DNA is TGTGCCAGCAGTGACTTGGCCACCGGGGAGCTGTTTTTT.

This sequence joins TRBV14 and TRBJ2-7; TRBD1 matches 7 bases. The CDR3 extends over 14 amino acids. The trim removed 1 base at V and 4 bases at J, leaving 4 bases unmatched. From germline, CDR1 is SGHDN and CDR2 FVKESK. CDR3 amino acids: CASSQGRGRYEQYF. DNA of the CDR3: TGTGCCAGCAGCCAAGGAAGGGGGCGGTACGAGCAGTACTTC.

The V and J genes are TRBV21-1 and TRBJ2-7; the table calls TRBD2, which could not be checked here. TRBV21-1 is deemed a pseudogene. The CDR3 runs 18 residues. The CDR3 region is CASRNRGLAGERDYEQYF. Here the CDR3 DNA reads TGTGCCAGCAGAAACCGGGGACTAGCGGGAGAGCGGGACTACGAGCAGTACTTC.

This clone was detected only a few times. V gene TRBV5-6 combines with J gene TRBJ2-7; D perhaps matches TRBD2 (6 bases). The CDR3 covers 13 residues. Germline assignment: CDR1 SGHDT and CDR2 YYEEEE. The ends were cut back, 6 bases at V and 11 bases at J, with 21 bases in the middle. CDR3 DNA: TGTGCCAGCATCCGAGGGCCCCGCGGGAAGGAGTACTTC. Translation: CASIRGPRGKEYF.

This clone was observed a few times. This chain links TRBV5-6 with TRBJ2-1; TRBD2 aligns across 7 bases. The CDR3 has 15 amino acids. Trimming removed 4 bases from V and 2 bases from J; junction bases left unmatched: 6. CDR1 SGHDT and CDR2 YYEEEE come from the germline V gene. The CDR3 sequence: CASSNGLAAYNEQFF. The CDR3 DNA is TGTGCCAGCAGCAATGGCCTAGCGGCCTACAATGAGCAGTTCTTC.

Here the CDR3 reads CASSPRREGFREKLFF. Here the CDR3 DNA reads TGTGCCAGCTCACCTCGGAGGGAGGGGTTTCGCGAAAAACTGTTTTTT. The chain is built from TRBV18 and TRBJ1-4, with D maybe TRBD1 (5 bases). The CDR3 extends over 16 amino acids. Germline CDR1 and CDR2: KGHSH and LQKENI. The ends were cut back, 3 bases at V and 8 bases at J, with 19 bases in the middle.

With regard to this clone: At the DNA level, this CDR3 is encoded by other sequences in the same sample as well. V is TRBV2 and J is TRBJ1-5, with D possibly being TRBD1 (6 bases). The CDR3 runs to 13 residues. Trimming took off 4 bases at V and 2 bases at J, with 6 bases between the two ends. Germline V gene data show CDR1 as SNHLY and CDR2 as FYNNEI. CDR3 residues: CASSGQGNQPQHF. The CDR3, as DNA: TGTGCCAGCAGTGGACAGGGCAATCAGCCCCAGCATTTT.

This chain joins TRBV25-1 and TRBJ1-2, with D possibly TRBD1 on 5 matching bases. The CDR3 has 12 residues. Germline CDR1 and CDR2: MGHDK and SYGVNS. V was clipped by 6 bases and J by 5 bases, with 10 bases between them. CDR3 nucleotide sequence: TGTGCCAGCAGCGGGGGATTATATGGCTACACCTTC. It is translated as CASSGGLYGYTF.

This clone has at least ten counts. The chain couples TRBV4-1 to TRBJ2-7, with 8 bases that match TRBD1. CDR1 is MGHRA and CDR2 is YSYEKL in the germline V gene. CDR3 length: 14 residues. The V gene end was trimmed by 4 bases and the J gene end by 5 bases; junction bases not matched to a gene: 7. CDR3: CASSRGQALDEQYF. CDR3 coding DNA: TGCGCCAGCAGCCGGGGACAGGCCTTGGACGAGCAGTACTTC.

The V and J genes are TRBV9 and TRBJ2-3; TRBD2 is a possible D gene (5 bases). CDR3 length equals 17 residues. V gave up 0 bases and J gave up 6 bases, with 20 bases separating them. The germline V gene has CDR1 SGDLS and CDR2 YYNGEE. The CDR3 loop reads CASSVELLGRAEDTQYF. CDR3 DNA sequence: TGTGCCAGCAGCGTAGAACTCTTGGGCAGAGCGGAGGATACGCAGTATTTT.

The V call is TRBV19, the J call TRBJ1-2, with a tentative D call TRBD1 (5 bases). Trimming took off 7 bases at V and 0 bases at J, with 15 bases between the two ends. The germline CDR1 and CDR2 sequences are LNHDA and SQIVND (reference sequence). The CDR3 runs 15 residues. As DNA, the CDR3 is TGTGCCAGTATAAGAACCGGGGGAGCTAACTATGGCTACACCTTC. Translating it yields CASIRTGGANYGYTF.